The 21 T cell receptor beta chains in this list originate from one sample, sequenced in a study of T-cell memory formation after mild COVID-19. Each CDR3 protein gets one entry after TCRdb re-called the 5' RACE reads with MiXCR. Of 150,000 to 200,000 distinct CDR3 sequences in the sample, roughly 14% were seen once. Sequences were obtained from PBMCs or a T cell subset sorted from them (not recorded which). Source of these receptors: an adult woman who had mild COVID-19 (a few samples of this study predate the infection). Cell type and time point are not known.

The chain couples TRBV2 to TRBJ2-1; D gene uncertain. Germline V gives CDR1 SNHLY, CDR2 FYNNEI. Trimming pared 7 bases from V and 2 bases from J, leaving 15 bases between. The CDR3 runs to 15 residues. CDR3 region: CASTAVAQPYNEQFF. In nucleotides, the CDR3 is TGTGCCAGCACGGCCGTCGCTCAACCCTACAATGAGCAGTTCTTC. Looking up the rest from reference TRBV2 and TRBJ2-1 gives the full variable domain: EPEVTQTPSHQVTQMGQEVILRCVPISNHLYFYWYRQILGQKVEFLVSFYNNEISEKSEIFDDQFSVERPDGSNFTLKIRSTKLEDSAMYFCASTAVAQPYNEQFFGPGTRLTVL.

The rearrangement links TRBV5-1 to TRBJ2-5, with TRBD2 identical over 11 bases. Germline V gene sequence: CDR1 SGHRS, CDR2 YFSETQ. This CDR3 contains 17 residues. V shed 3 bases, J shed 5 bases, and the junction held 12 bases outside the gene matches. This chain's CDR3 is CASSSLSSGGPGETQYF. CDR3 nucleotides: TGCGCCAGCAGCTCCCTATCTAGCGGGGGGCCCGGGGAGACCCAGTACTTC.

This clonotype was detected a few times. J is TRBJ2-7 and V is TRBV12-3 or TRBV12-4; tentative D call: TRBD1 (5 bases). The CDR3 has 12 amino acids. The ends were cut back, 7 bases at V and 6 bases at J, with 13 bases in the middle. The CDR3 DNA reads as TGTGCCAGCAAGTCAGGGCCCCTCGAGCAGTACTTC. Protein: CASKSGPLEQYF.

The rearrangement links TRBV7-2 to TRBJ1-1; TRBD1 might be the D (6 bases). The V end was cut by 3 bases, the J end by 10 bases, with 18 bases between. From germline, CDR1 is SGHTA and CDR2 FQGNSA. The CDR3 runs 14 residues. The CDR3 region has the DNA TGTGCCAGCAGCTTCGGGGACATTCTTGGGGGAGCTTTCTTT. Amino acids: CASSFGDILGGAFF.

This clonotype was counted between two and nine times. J is TRBJ1-2 and V is TRBV9; tentative D call: TRBD1 (5 bases). The V end lost 3 bases, the J end lost 0 bases, and 18 bases lay between the germline ends. The germline V gene has CDR1 SGDLS and CDR2 YYNGEE. The CDR3 is 17 amino acids. CDR3 residues: CASSARGGVLANYGYTF. CDR3 DNA sequence: TGTGCCAGCAGCGCTCGGGGAGGGGTTTTAGCTAACTATGGCTACACCTTC.

The CDR3 is CASSPPGGTEAFF. CDR3 bases: TGTGCCAGCAGTCCTCCTGGGGGAACTGAAGCTTTCTTT. V is TRBV7-9 and J is TRBJ1-1; D might be TRBD1 (5 bases). CDR3 size: 13 residues. The germline gives CDR1 SEHNR, CDR2 FQNEAQ (reference sequence). Trimming took 6 bases from V and 5 from J, leaving 13 bases between them.

This clonotype has just a few counts. This chain connects TRBV4-1 to TRBJ2-3, with 8 nucleotides matching TRBD2. V trimming: 0 bases; J trimming: 0 bases; junction bases outside the gene matches: 2. There are 16 residues in the CDR3. Germline assignment: CDR1 MGHRA and CDR2 YSYEKL. The CDR3 nucleotides read TGCGCCAGCAGCCAAGATCAGCGGGGGAGCACAGATACGCAGTATTTT. Encoded protein: CASSQDQRGSTDTQYF.

CDR3 loop: CASSLTSFGVSYGYTF. As DNA, the CDR3 is TGTGCCAGCAGCTTAACCTCCTTCGGGGTCTCCTATGGCTACACCTTC. This rearrangement joins TRBV11-2 to TRBJ1-2; D unclear. Germline V CDR1 and CDR2: SGHAT, FQNNGV. The CDR3 length is 16 residues. Trimming took 2 bases from V and 4 from J, leaving 17 bases between them.

V gene TRBV5-1 combines with J gene TRBJ2-1; D is unresolved. The germline V and J ends were trimmed by 1 base and 13 bases, with 9 bases remaining between them. The CDR3 has 11 amino acids. In germline, CDR1 is SGHRS, CDR2 YFSETQ. The CDR3 spells CASSLIGEQFF. In DNA form, the CDR3 reads TGCGCCAGCAGCTTGATCGGAGAACAGTTCTTC.

This clonotype was seen a few times. The chain joins TRBV19 to TRBJ2-7; 9 nucleotides match TRBD2. The CDR3 extends over 16 amino acids. Trimming took 7 bases from V and 0 from J; bases not matched to a gene: 10. CDR1 and CDR2 (germline): LNHDA, SQIVND (reference sequence). The chain's CDR3 is CASTPRRTSDSYEQYF. CDR3 sequence (DNA): TGTGCCAGTACCCCCCGGAGGACTAGCGACTCCTACGAGCAGTACTTC. Supplemented by reference TRBV19 and TRBJ2-7, the full variable domain reads DGGITQSPKYLFRKEGQNVTLSCEQNLNHDAMYWYRQDPGQGLRLIYYSQIVNDFQKGDIAEGYSVSREKKESFPLTVTSAQKNPTAFYLCASTPRRTSDSYEQYFGPGTRLTVT.

This chain connects TRBV2 to TRBJ2-3, with unresolved D. This CDR3 contains 16 residues. V was clipped by 1 base and J by 0 bases, with 11 bases between them. Germline V gives CDR1 SNHLY, CDR2 FYNNEI. The CDR3 DNA reads as TGTGCCAGCAGTGAAGGGGGTTCCCCTAGCACAGATACGCAGTATTTT. Amino acids: CASSEGGSPSTDTQYF.

This clonotype turned up a few times. This chain connects TRBV2 to TRBJ2-7, with 10 positions matching TRBD2. The CDR3 spans 14 residues. V trimming: 4 bases; J trimming: 4 bases; junction bases outside the gene matches: 4. Germline V CDR1 and CDR2: SNHLY, FYNNEI. The CDR3 here is CASSASGGPYEQYF. The CDR3 nucleotides read TGTGCCAGCAGTGCTAGCGGGGGACCGTACGAGCAGTACTTC.

A few counts support this clonotype. V gene TRBV12-3 or TRBV12-4 combines with J gene TRBJ1-1; D not certain. CDR3 length: 13 residues. V lost 6 bases, J lost 1 base, and 9 bases lay in between. CDR3 region: CASRKTENTEAFF. The CDR3 nucleotides are TGTGCCAGCAGAAAAACAGAGAACACTGAAGCTTTCTTT.

This chain joins TRBV30 and TRBJ2-7; TRBD1 aligns across 7 bases. The CDR3 extends over 14 amino acids. The ends lost 0 bases at V and 5 bases at J; junction bases unmatched: 7. Germline CDR1 GTSNPN, CDR2 SVGIG (reference sequence). The CDR3 nucleotides are TGTGCCTGGAGTGTGAAGGGGGCAAGAAACGAGCAGTACTTC. As protein: CAWSVKGARNEQYF.

This clonotype was counted only a few times. V usage is TRBV6-2 or TRBV6-3 and J usage is TRBJ2-5; D is unresolved. The V gene's germline CDR1 is MNHEY and CDR2 SVGEGT. V lost 7 bases, J lost 2 bases, and 14 bases lay in between. The CDR3 covers 14 residues. In DNA form, the CDR3 reads TGTGCCAGCACGGATCGGGCCACTCAAGAGACCCAGTACTTC. Its protein is CASTDRATQETQYF.

This clonotype appeared a few times. The CDR3 coding sequence is TGTGCCAGCAGCTTAATCCAGGGAGAGTTCACAGATACGCAGTATTTT. It translates to CASSLIQGEFTDTQYF. The rearrangement joins TRBV7-9 to TRBJ2-3; either TRBD1 or TRBD2 may supply D (5 bases each). The CDR3 is 16 amino acids. CDR1 and CDR2 from the germline V gene are SEHNR and FQNEAQ (reference sequence). Trimming left V 2 bases short and J 2 bases short, with 14 bases between.

This clonotype was seen more than once but under ten times. The V and J genes are TRBV4-3 and TRBJ2-3; D is ambiguous. Germline loops: CDR1 LGHNA, CDR2 YSLEER. The CDR3 is 13 amino acids. The V end was cut by 1 base, the J end by 5 bases, with 7 bases between. Written as DNA, the CDR3 is TGCGCCAGCAGCCAAGTGCTCTTAGATACGCAGTATTTT. As protein: CASSQVLLDTQYF.

The chain uses TRBV12-3 or TRBV12-4 and TRBJ2-7; possibly TRBD1 for D (6 bases). V lost 3 bases to trimming and J lost 2 bases, with 8 bases between them. The CDR3 has 13 residues. Here the CDR3 reads CASSFDRTYEQYF. DNA for the CDR3: TGTGCCAGCAGTTTTGACAGGACCTACGAGCAGTACTTC.

As regards this clonotype: Just one base apart from a much larger clone, this may be a read error. The J gene is TRBJ1-2, the V gene TRBV5-1, with 7 bases lining up with TRBD1. This CDR3 region has 16 residues. The junction had 9 bases not matched to a gene; V was cut back by 4 bases and J by 0 bases. CDR1 SGHRS and CDR2 YFSETQ come from the germline V gene. Here the CDR3 DNA reads TGCGCCAGCAGCCAGACAGGGTGGTCTCCTAACTATGGCTACACCTTC. Protein: CASSQTGWSPNYGYTF.

This clonotype was counted a few times. The rearrangement links TRBV15 to TRBJ2-3; D is perhaps TRBD1 (5 bases). Germline V gene data show CDR1 as LNHNV and CDR2 as YYDKDF (reference sequence). CDR3 size: 10 residues. Trimming took off 8 bases at V and 7 bases at J, with 7 bases between the two ends. CDR3 in amino acids: CATLGHTQYF. As DNA, the CDR3 is TGTGCCACCTTGGGGCATACGCAGTATTTT.

This clonotype was seen a few times. The genes are TRBV7-6 and TRBJ2-1, with 9 bases matching TRBD1. The junction had 4 bases not matched to a gene; V was cut back by 5 bases and J by 5 bases. The CDR3 length is 14 residues. CDR1 is SGHVS and CDR2 is FNYEAQ in the germline V gene. The CDR3 sequence: CASSLWTGDNEQFF. The CDR3 DNA reads as TGTGCCAGCAGCCTGTGGACAGGGGACAATGAGCAGTTCTTC.